A selection of T cell receptor beta chains follows, all from one sample in a study of patients and donors after allogeneic stem cell transplantation. TCRdb used MiXCR to reprocess the RT-PCR reads, holding one entry per CDR3 protein. Found here are tens of thousands of distinct CDR3 sequences, 26% of them singletons; the top ten hold more than 20%. What was sequenced was blood, either unsorted or a sorted T cell fraction (not recorded which). The receptors come from a human donor who was either an allogeneic HSCT recipient or a stem cell or donor lymphocyte infusion donor (not recorded which). It is not recorded whose cells these are; they may come from a transplant donor. Both conserved end residues are part of each CDR3. The order of the fields is J gene, V gene, clone size, D gene, CDR3 DNA, CDR3 protein. D genes are given only for firm matches. The size field is filled for only some rows; it gives once, few, many or a size class.

J: TRBJ1-3; V: TRBV9; size: .; D: .; DNA: TGTGCCAGCAGCGTAGAGGCTCCTGGAAACACCATATATTTT; CDR3: CASSVEAPGNTIYF
J: TRBJ1-2; V: TRBV20-1; size: .; D: .; DNA: TGCAGTGCTAGGGACGGATATGGCTACACCTTC; CDR3: CSARDGYGYTF
J: TRBJ1-2; V: TRBV12-3/TRBV12-4; size: few; D: .; DNA: TGTGCCAGCAGTTTAGTGGCCTGGGGCTATGGCTACACCTTC; CDR3: CASSLVAWGYGYTF
J: TRBJ1-1; V: TRBV2; size: .; D: TRBD1; DNA: TGTGCCGTCGGCCCCCGGGACAGACAGAACACTGAAGCTTTCTTT; CDR3: CAVGPRDRQNTEAFF
J: TRBJ2-1; V: TRBV3-1; size: .; D: .; DNA: TGTGCCAGCAGCCAAGATTTAGGGAGCGAGCAGTTCTTC; CDR3: CASSQDLGSEQFF
J: TRBJ1-2; V: TRBV20-1; size: .; D: .; DNA: TGCAGTGCTAGAGATAACCGGGACACCGCCTATGGCTACACCTTC; CDR3: CSARDNRDTAYGYTF
J: TRBJ2-1; V: TRBV11-3; size: once; D: .; DNA: TGTGCCAGCAGCTTAGATTGGGGCAAGAGCTCCTACAATGAGCAGTTCTTC; CDR3: CASSLDWGKSSYNEQFF
J: TRBJ1-1; V: TRBV7-6; size: .; D: .; DNA: TGTGCCAGCAAACGGGGCCTGAACACTGAAGCTTTCTTT; CDR3: CASKRGLNTEAFF
J: TRBJ2-3; V: TRBV5-1; size: .; D: TRBD2; DNA: TGCGCCAGCAGCCGTCGGGGGGGCCTCACGGGTACGCAGTATTTT; CDR3: CASSRRGGLTGTQYF
J: TRBJ2-5; V: TRBV5-1; size: .; D: .; DNA: TGCGCCAGCAGCTTACAGGGAGAAGAGACCCAGTACTTC; CDR3: CASSLQGEETQYF
J: TRBJ1-4; V: TRBV4-1; size: few; D: .; DNA: TGCGCCAGCTGCGTGACATGGGATGAAAAACTGTTTTTT; CDR3: CASCVTWDEKLFF
J: TRBJ1-1; V: TRBV19; size: few; D: .; DNA: TGTGCCAGTAGTATCTATGGGGTCGGGAACCGACTCGGGACTGAAGCTTTCTTT; CDR3: CASSIYGVGNRLGTEAFF
J: TRBJ1-4; V: TRBV7-2; size: few; D: .; DNA: TGTGCCAGCAGCGCAGGACCGTGGAGCAGTAATGAAAAACTGTTTTTT; CDR3: CASSAGPWSSNEKLFF